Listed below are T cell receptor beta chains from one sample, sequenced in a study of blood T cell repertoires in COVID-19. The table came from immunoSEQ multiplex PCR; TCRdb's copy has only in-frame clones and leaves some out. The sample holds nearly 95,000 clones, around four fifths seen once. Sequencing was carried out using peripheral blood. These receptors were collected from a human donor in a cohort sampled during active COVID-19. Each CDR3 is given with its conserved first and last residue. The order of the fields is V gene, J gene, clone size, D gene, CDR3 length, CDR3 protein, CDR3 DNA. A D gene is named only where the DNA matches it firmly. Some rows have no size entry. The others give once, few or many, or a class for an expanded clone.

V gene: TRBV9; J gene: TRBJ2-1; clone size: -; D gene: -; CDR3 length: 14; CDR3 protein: CASSVGQSYNEQFF; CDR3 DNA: TGTGCCAGCAGCGTGGGACAATCCTACAATGAGCAGTTCTTC
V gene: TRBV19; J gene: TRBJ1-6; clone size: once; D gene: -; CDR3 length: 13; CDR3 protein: CASRGGSNSPLHF; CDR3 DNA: TGTGCCTCACGAGGGGGTTCGAATTCACCCCTCCACTTT
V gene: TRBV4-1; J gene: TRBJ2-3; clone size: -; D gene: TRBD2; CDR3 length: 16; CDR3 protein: CASSQEPAGGTDTQYF; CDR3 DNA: TGCGCCAGCAGCCAAGAGCCGGCGGGGGGGACAGATACGCAGTATTTT
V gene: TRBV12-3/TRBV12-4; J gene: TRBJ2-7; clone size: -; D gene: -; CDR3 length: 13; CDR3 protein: CASSRGSSYEQYF; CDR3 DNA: TGTGCCAGCAGTCGGGGGAGCTCCTACGAGCAGTACTTC
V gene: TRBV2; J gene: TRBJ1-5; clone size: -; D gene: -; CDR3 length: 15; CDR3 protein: CASSESGLGNQPQHF; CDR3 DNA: TGTGCCAGCAGTGAATCAGGGTTGGGGAATCAGCCCCAGCATTTT
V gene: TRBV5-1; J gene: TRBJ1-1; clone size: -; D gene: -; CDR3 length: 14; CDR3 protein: CASSLVGDNTEAFF; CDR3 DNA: TGCGCCAGCAGCTTGGTCGGGGATAACACTGAAGCTTTCTTT
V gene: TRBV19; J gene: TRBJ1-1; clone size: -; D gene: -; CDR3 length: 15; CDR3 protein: CASRPRGGMNTEAFF; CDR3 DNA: TGTGCCAGCCGACCAAGAGGAGGAATGAACACTGAAGCTTTCTTT
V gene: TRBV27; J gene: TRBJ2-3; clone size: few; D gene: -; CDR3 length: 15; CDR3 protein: CASSSPNSQGNTQYF; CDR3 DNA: TGTGCCAGCAGTTCCCCTAACTCGCAGGGCAATACGCAGTATTTT
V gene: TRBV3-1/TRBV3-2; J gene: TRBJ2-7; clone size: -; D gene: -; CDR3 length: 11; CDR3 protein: CASSQEAEQYF; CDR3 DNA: TGTGCCAGCAGCCAAGAAGCAGAGCAGTACTTC
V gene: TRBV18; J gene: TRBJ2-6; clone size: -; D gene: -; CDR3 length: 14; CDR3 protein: CASSEGSGANVLTF; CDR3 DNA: TGTGCCAGCTCGGAGGGTTCTGGGGCCAACGTCCTGACTTTC
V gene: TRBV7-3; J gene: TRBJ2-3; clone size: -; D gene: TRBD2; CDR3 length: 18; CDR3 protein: CASSLTSGGGSSTDTQYF; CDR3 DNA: TGTGCCAGCAGCTTAACGTCAGGCGGGGGTTCTAGCACAGATACGCAGTATTTT
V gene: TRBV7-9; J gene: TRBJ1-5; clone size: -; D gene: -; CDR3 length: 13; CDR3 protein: CASSLDRVQPQHF; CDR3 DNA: TGTGCCAGCAGCTTAGACAGGGTCCAGCCCCAGCATTTT
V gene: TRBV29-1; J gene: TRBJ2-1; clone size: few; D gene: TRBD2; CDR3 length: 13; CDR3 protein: CSVDGGGRGEQFF; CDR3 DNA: TGCAGCGTTGATGGGGGGGGTCGTGGTGAGCAGTTCTTC
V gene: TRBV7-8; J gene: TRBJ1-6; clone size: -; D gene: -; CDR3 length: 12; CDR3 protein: CASSSSNSPLHF; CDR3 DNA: TGTGCCAGCAGCTCGTCCAATTCACCCCTCCACTTT
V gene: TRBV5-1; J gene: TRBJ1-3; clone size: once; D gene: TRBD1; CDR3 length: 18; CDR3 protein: CASSPGTGFRASGNTIYF; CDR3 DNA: TGCGCCAGCAGCCCCGGGACAGGGTTTCGGGCCTCTGGAAACACCATATATTTT
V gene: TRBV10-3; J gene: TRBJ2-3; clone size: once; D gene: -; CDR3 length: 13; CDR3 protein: CAISNTGPDTQYF; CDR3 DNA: TGTGCCATCAGCAACACAGGTCCGGATACGCAGTATTTT
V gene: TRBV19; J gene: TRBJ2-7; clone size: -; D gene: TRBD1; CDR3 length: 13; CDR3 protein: CASSRTGIDEQYF; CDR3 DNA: TGTGCCAGTAGTCGGACAGGGATCGACGAGCAGTACTTC
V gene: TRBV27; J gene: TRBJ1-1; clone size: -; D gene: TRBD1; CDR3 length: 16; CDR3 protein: CASSHGTGWGNTEAFF; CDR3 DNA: TGTGCCAGCAGTCACGGGACAGGGTGGGGGAACACTGAAGCTTTCTTT
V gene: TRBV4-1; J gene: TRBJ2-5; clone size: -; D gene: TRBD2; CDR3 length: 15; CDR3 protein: CASSQETSVEETQYF; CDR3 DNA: TGCGCCAGCAGCCAAGAAACTAGCGTCGAAGAGACCCAGTACTTC
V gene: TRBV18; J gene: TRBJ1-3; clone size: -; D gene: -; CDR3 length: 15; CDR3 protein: CASSPSVLSGNTIYF; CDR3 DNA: TGTGCCAGCTCACCAAGCGTTCTCTCTGGAAACACCATATATTTT
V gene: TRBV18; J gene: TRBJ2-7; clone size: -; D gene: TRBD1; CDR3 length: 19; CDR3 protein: CASSTSSGTGVLGAYEQYF; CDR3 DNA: TGTGCCAGCTCAACTTCGTCCGGGACAGGGGTTCTAGGGGCCTACGAGCAGTACTTC
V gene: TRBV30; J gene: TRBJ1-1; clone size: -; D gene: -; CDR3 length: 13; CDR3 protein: CGWAAGANTEAFF; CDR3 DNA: TGTGGCTGGGCGGCAGGGGCGAACACTGAAGCTTTCTTT
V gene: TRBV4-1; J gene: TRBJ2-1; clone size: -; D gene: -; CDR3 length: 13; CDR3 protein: CASSPHLTRGQFF; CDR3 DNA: TGCGCCAGCAGCCCCCATCTGACTAGAGGCCAGTTCTTC
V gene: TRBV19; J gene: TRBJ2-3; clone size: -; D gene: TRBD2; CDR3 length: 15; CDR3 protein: CASRLAGAGSDTQYF; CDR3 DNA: TGTGCCAGTAGGTTAGCGGGGGCCGGCTCAGATACGCAGTATTTT
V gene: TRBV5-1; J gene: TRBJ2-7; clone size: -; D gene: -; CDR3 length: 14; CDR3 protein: CASSLSEPPYEQYF; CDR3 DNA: TGCGCCAGCAGCTTGTCTGAGCCCCCCTACGAGCAGTACTTC
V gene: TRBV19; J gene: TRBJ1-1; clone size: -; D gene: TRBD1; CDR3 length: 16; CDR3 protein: CASRTPPGQGNTEAFF; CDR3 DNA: TGTGCCAGTAGAACTCCTCCGGGACAGGGGAACACTGAAGCTTTCTTT